These 9 T cell receptor beta chains share one sample of origin, sequenced in a study of cytomegalovirus exposure and HLA in healthy donors. PCR employed 60 Vbeta and 13 Jbeta primers. Method: immunoSEQ multiplex PCR; TCRdb's copy keeps in-frame clones and lacks some. The data contain approximately 120,000 clones, 76% of them singletons. The sequencing input was PBMCs. These receptors were taken from a woman aged 50 to 60 in good health and CMV-seropositive.

The CDR3 protein is CASLGQGSTEAFF. CDR3 coding DNA: TGTGCCAGCTTAGGACAGGGGAGCACTGAAGCTTTCTTT. The V gene is TRBV5-5, the J gene TRBJ1-1, with 9 bases that match TRBD1. The CDR3 consists of 13 residues. V lost 7 bases to trimming and J lost 4 bases; unmatched junction nucleotides: 5. The V gene's germline CDR1 is SGHKS and CDR2 YYEKEE (reference sequence).

This clone has only a few counts. The junction and the germline gene differ at one end; a read error may be behind it. The chain joins TRBV6-5 to TRBJ1-5; 9 bases are a match to TRBD1. CDR1 MNHEY and CDR2 SVGAGI come from the germline V gene. This CDR3 comprises 13 residues. The CDR3 DNA reads TGTGCCAGCGGTTACAGGGGGCATCAGCCCCAGCATTTT. Protein product: CASGYRGHQPQHF.

CDR3 DNA: TGTGCCAGCAGCCAAGAAAGTGGTACAGTTCAGTACTTC. This sequence encodes CASSQESGTVQYF. This sequence joins TRBV4-2 and TRBJ2-4; D not resolved. The CDR3 consists of 13 residues. V shed 0 bases and J shed 11 bases, with 11 bases lying between them. Per germline, CDR1 LGHNA and CDR2 YNFKEQ.

This clone has only one observation. The V gene is TRBV2, the J gene TRBJ2-7; D not resolved. Trimming took off 3 bases at V and 12 bases at J, with 9 bases between the two ends. The CDR3 runs to 10 residues. Per germline, CDR1 SNHLY and CDR2 FYNNEI. CDR3 in amino acids: CASSEGRRYF. CDR3 DNA sequence: TGTGCCAGCAGTGAGGGTCGGAGGTACTTC. The complete variable domain, with remaining parts taken from reference TRBV2 and TRBJ2-7, reads EPEVTQTPSHQVTQMGQEVILRCVPISNHLYFYWYRQILGQKVEFLVSFYNNEISEKSEIFDDQFSVERPDGSNFTLKIRSTKLEDSAMYFCASSEGRRYFGPGTRLTVT.

This clone showed up just a few times. The chain couples TRBV7-8 to TRBJ1-5; TRBD1 matches at 7 bases. This CDR3 is 14 amino acids long. After removal of 1 base from V and 9 bases from J, the junction contained 6 bases not matched to a gene. CDR1 is SGHVS, CDR2 FQNEAQ, per germline. This CDR3 is CASSLGQGNWPQHF. The CDR3 coding sequence is TGTGCCAGCAGCTTAGGACAGGGCAATTGGCCCCAGCATTTT.

The chain uses TRBV6-5 and TRBJ1-1; 8 nucleotides agree with TRBD1. Trimming cost V 5 bases and J 4 bases; bases outside gene matches: 3. The germline gives CDR1 MNHEY, CDR2 SVGAGI. The CDR3 consists of 13 residues. As DNA, the CDR3 is TGTGCCAGCAGTACACAGGGGGGCACTGAAGCTTTCTTT. It translates to CASSTQGGTEAFF.

The chain is built from TRBV27 and TRBJ1-2; the D gene is possibly TRBD1 (6 bases). Germline V lookup: CDR1 MNHEY, CDR2 SMNVEV (reference sequence). V lost 6 bases to trimming and J lost 4 bases, with 12 bases between them. This CDR3 region has 13 residues. The CDR3 nucleotides read TGTGCCAGCAGACCGGACAGAACCTATGGCTACACCTTC. Translation gives CASRPDRTYGYTF.

This chain joins TRBV2 and TRBJ1-1; D uncertain. Germline V gives CDR1 SNHLY, CDR2 FYNNEI. The CDR3 is 14 residues long. Trimming left V 6 bases short and J 1 base short, with 12 bases between. CDR3 coding DNA: TGTGCCAGCAGCCCTCGGGAGAAGAACACTGAAGCTTTCTTT. Amino acid sequence: CASSPREKNTEAFF.

The chain recombines TRBV7-9 with TRBJ2-7, with D perhaps TRBD1 (5 bases). V was shortened by 2 bases and J by 3 bases, with 14 bases between the two germline ends. Germline lookup yields CDR1 SEHNR and CDR2 FQNEAQ (reference sequence). This CDR3 has 15 amino acids. The CDR3, as DNA: TGTGCCAGCAGCTTAAAGGGCATAGGGGACTACGAGCAGTACTTC. Protein: CASSLKGIGDYEQYF.